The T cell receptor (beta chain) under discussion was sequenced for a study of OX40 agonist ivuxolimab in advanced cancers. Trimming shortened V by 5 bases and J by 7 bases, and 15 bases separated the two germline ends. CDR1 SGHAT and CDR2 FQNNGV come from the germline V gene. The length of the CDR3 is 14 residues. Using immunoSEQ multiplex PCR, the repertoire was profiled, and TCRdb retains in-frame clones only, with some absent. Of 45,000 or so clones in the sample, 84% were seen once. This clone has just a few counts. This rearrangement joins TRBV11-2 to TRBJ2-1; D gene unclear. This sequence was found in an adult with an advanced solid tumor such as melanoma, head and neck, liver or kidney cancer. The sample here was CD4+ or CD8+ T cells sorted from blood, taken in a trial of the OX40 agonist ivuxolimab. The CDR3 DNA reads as TGTGCCAGCAGCCCTGAACTGGGGTGGAATGAGCAGTTCTTC. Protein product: CASSPELGWNEQFF.